This section outlines one T cell receptor (beta chain) sequence together with its context. This clonotype has at least ten counts. Its antigen has not been determined. It has no much larger one-base neighbor in the sample; base qualities were not kept. This entry belongs to a study of T cells in Graves' hyperthyroidism and ophthalmopathy (dated by TCRdb to about 2019). With respect to the entire study: Peripheral blood samples were taken at initial diagnosis, before any treatment was given. Prospective prediction of ophthalmopathy was tested in an independent validation cohort consisting of about 19 hyperthyroidism patients and approximately 16 patients who later progressed to ophthalmopathy. Thyroid tissue and blood T-cell repertoires from more than 5 Graves' hyperthyroidism patients were also compared in the study. For training and testing, the 100 or so patients in the discovery cohort were randomly divided in a 7:3 ratio. According to the paper, TCR Vbeta CDR3 sequencing was carried out on roughly 130 peripheral blood samples, which came from fewer than 50 ophthalmopathy, fewer than 80 hyperthyroidism and roughly 17 progressor patients. A discovery cohort of about 95 patients, approximately 44 with Graves' ophthalmopathy and 57 with stable Graves' hyperthyroidism, was used to find distinguishing TCR V-J signatures. Following sampling, methimazole starting at 30 mg daily was given to hyperthyroidism patients, and high-dose intravenous methylprednisolone was given to ophthalmopathy patients.

Stable Graves' hyperthyroidism was defined as the absence of progression to ophthalmopathy over 18 months of follow-up. Hyperthyroidism patients were newly diagnosed, with disease duration under 2 months, and aged 18 to 65 years. Any patient with an uncontrolled infection, another autoimmune disease, pregnancy or lactation was excluded. Diagnoses relied on clinical symptoms, serum thyroxine and TRAb, thyroid ultrasound and orbital computed tomography. PBMCs were isolated from approximately 10 ml of fresh peripheral blood by Ficoll-Paque density gradient centrifugation. Trizol reagent was used to extract total RNA, and RNA quality was then checked on an Agilent 2100 Bioanalyzer. Summary of the overall study and its limitations: No statistical method was used to set the sample size in advance, and investigators knew the group allocation. During validation, the model predicted progression to ophthalmopathy a median of roughly 7.1 months ahead of onset, with roughly 65% sensitivity and around 73% specificity. Blood samples also contained most of the expanded thyroid clonotypes (frequency above 0.001), which suggests that blood repertoires may reflect thyroid immune responses. Ophthalmopathy was separated from stable hyperthyroidism by a 13 V-J signature model, with 87.88% sensitivity and 81% to 83% specificity obtained in cross-validation and 80%/75% obtained in testing.

Amplification of TCR beta CDR3 regions was carried out from RNA transcripts. The first round of RT-PCR for the TCR CDR3 was performed with the HTBI primer set and the Qiagen OneStep RT-PCR kit. A second multiplex PCR round built the libraries, followed by size selection and purification. Libraries were sequenced paired-end with 100 bp reads on an Illumina HiSeq2000. Regarding the original processing steps: SOAPnuke was used to process the raw data, removing reads that contained adapters or uncalled bases, had a mean Phred below 15, or lacked an exact match to the constant primer or identifier. COPE v1.2.5 was used to merge high-quality paired reads, and clonotypes were defined as unique nucleotide sequences. Clonotypes were aligned to IMGT TRBV, TRBD and TRBJ reference segments using MiTCR v1.1. Only V-J combinations with frequency above 0.0001, covering about 99% of repertoires, were analysed. A TCS score was defined as the ratio between F50 (clonal expansion) and ExV (chaos), using BLOSUM62-based TCRdist between CDR3 peptides within each V-J. Welch's t-statistics and random forest reduced just over 500 V-J features to 10 to 15, which were used in a naive Bayes classifier (R e1071). The Morisita-Horn index was used to measure how similar the thyroid and blood repertoires were. TCRdb trimmed public reads at Q25 via fastp, called clones via MiXCR and kept in-frame beta chains. CDR3 protein sequences are deduplicated, and each keeps its most common genes and DNA. These V and J calls derive from TCRdb rather than the authors' analysis. The sample contains approximately 870,000 distinct CDR3 sequences, around 38% of them found a single time. The ten largest make up approximately 10% of the sample.

The source of this sequence is a young man with Graves' hyperthyroidism. The sample was blood.

The DNA sequence is as follows: TGCAGCGTTGAGGGACAGGGGATGTTCGAGCAGTACTTC. This yields the protein CSVEGQGMFEQYF. The rearrangement combines TRBV29-1 with TRBJ2-7; 10 central nucleotides agree with TRBD1. The germline V gene specifies SQVTM as CDR1 and ANQGSEA as CDR2. The CDR3 runs 13 residues from the cysteine to the phenylalanine. The sequence is cut down to CDR3 DNA, 39 bases in frame from base 1. For this chain, trimming is 3 bases at the V end and 6 bases at the J end, and the number of junction bases without a gene match is 5.